One sample yielded the 7 T cell receptor beta chains listed below, sequenced in a study of PD-L1 blockade in urothelial cancer. The sample's time point: peripheral blood 6 weeks after treatment start. Profiling relied on immunoSEQ multiplex PCR, and the TCRdb table lists in-frame clones only, not all of them. The table has about 45,000 clones, roughly four fifths seen once. The source was PBMCs, collected around atezolizumab (anti-PD-L1) treatment. The source is a man in his 60s with urothelial cancer.

The chain joins TRBV10-2 to TRBJ2-1; no definite D call. Per germline, CDR1 WSHSY and CDR2 SAAADI. This CDR3 is 14 amino acids long. Between the trimmed V and J ends, which lost 3 bases and 2 bases, there was a span of 8 bases. In nucleotides, the CDR3 is TGCGCCAGCAGTGATGCGGCGGCCTACAATGAGCAGTTCTTC. This codes for CASSDAAAYNEQFF.

This chain links TRBV2 with TRBJ2-5; D is undetermined. CDR1 and CDR2 (germline): SNHLY, FYNNEI. This CDR3 is 13 amino acids long. Trimming pared 11 bases from V and 1 base from J, leaving 14 bases between. CDR3 nucleotide sequence: TGTGCCCGAGAAGCCCCGGGCCAAGAGACCCAGTACTTC. Its protein product is CAREAPGQETQYF.

This sequence joins TRBV7-8 and TRBJ2-5, with 11 bases fitting TRBD2. CDR1 SGHVS and CDR2 FQNEAQ come from the germline V gene. V dropped 4 bases and J dropped 2; count of bases not matched to a gene: 0. The CDR3 is 14 residues long. CDR3: CASSSSGRQETQYF. DNA of the CDR3: TGTGCCAGCAGCTCTAGCGGGAGGCAAGAGACCCAGTACTTC.

The count of this clone is one. CDR3 nucleotides: TGTGCCAGCGGAGGGGCGGCCCCTGGGGCCAACGTCCTGACTTTC. Translated, it gives CASGGAAPGANVLTF. The chain uses TRBV9 and TRBJ2-6, with a tentative D call TRBD2 (6 bases). The CDR3 contains 15 residues. Germline assignment: CDR1 SGDLS and CDR2 YYNGEE. V was clipped by 7 bases and J by 2 bases, with 13 bases between them.

This chain links TRBV29-1 with TRBJ1-2; D unresolved. Germline values: CDR1 SQVTM, CDR2 ANQGSEA. The length of the CDR3 is 11 residues. Trimming pared 2 bases from V and 8 bases from J, leaving 9 bases between. The CDR3 nucleotides read TGCAGCGTTGAAAGGGCGGGGGGCTACACCTTC. It specifies CSVERAGGYTF.

This rearrangement joins TRBV9 to TRBJ1-1; tentatively, D is TRBD1 (5 bases). The V end lost 3 bases, the J end lost 0 bases, and 15 bases lay between the germline ends. Germline V gene lookup returns CDR1 SGDLS and CDR2 YYNGEE. The CDR3 runs to 16 residues. CDR3 DNA: TGTGCCAGCAGCGCGACGGGACTGCCCATGAACACTGAAGCTTTCTTT. Translated, it gives CASSATGLPMNTEAFF. The full variable domain, its missing parts supplied by reference TRBV9 and TRBJ1-1, is DSGVTQTPKHLITATGQRVTLRCSPRSGDLSVYWYQQSLDQGLQFLIQYYNGEERAKGNILERFSAQQFPDLHSELNLSSLELGDSALYFCASSATGLPMNTEAFFGQGTRLTVV.

This sequence joins TRBV27 and TRBJ1-4; D is perhaps TRBD1 (6 bases). The CDR3 sequence is 14 residues long. V was cut by 5 bases and J by 7 bases, with 14 bases left in between. Germline V gives CDR1 MNHEY, CDR2 SMNVEV (reference sequence). In DNA form, the CDR3 reads TGTGCCAGCAGTATAAACAGGGAAGGTGAAAAACTGTTTTTT. This gives the protein CASSINREGEKLFF.